The present TCR beta chain was sequenced within a study of CD8+CD57+ T cells in acquired aplastic anemia. Across the whole study: Average DNA yield from sorted CD4+ and CD8+ cells was 3.2 ug.

The sample holds many counts of this clonotype. Investigators profiled TCR beta VDJ and CDR3 from genomic DNA template. TCRdb used MiXCR to reprocess the reads, holding one entry per CDR3 protein. The table includes about 160,000 distinct CDR3 sequences, more than 40% detected once. An expansion of CD8+CD57+ cells by flow cytometry had been shown in patients chosen for sequencing. The enrolled patients all had severe acquired aplastic anemia. Sample: sorted CD4+, CD8+, or CD8+CD57+ T cells (not recorded which) from PBMCs. The receptor was isolated from a human donor with aplastic anemia.

The CDR3 DNA reads as TGCAGTGCTAGAGGATCCGGGACTAGCGTACACACTAGCACAGATACGCAGTATTTT. Translated: CSARGSGTSVHTSTDTQYF. V is TRBV20-1 and J is TRBJ2-3; TRBD2 matches at 10 bases. Trimming removed 1 base from V and 0 bases from J; junction bases left unmatched: 13. CDR1 and CDR2 (germline): DFQATT, SNEGSKA (reference sequence). CDR3 length: 19 amino acids.